This T cell receptor beta chain is from a study of long-term antiretroviral therapy in people with HIV. Study-level information: The study's earliest collections predate the 2015 immediate-ART recommendation by about a decade. Study results and limitations: Blood, drawn from 2004 to 2017, may reflect older ART regimens.

An immunoSEQ assay, version v3.0, was performed at survey level. Some clones are missing from TCRdb's copy, which holds only in-frame ones; the method was immunoSEQ multiplex PCR. Of approximately 29,000 clones listed, roughly 93% are singletons. In regard to this clone: Its antigen is not identified.

Germline assignment: CDR1 SNHLY and CDR2 FYNNEI. The ends were cut back, 8 bases at V and 5 bases at J, with 18 bases in the middle. The CDR3 runs to 14 residues. The material was unsorted PBMCs, obtained 6.2 years after starting antiretroviral therapy. The TCR sequence derives from a man aged 40-49 years with HIV. The chain has TRBV2 and TRBJ2-5; D is tentatively TRBD1 or TRBD2 (5 bases each). The CDR3 is CASQGSWEWETQYF. Here the CDR3 DNA reads TGTGCCAGCCAGGGAAGTTGGGAGTGGGAGACCCAGTACTTC.